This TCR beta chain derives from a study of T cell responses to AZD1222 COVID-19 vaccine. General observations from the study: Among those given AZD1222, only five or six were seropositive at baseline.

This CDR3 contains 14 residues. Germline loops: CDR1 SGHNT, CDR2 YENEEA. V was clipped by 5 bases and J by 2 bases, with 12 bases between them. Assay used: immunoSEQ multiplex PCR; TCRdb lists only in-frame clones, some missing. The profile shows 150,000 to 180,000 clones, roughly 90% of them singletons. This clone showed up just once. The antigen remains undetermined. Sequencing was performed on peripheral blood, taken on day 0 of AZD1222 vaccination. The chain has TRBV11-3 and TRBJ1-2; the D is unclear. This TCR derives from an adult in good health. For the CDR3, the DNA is TGTGCCAGCAGCCTCGGGCCTCGCAACTATGGCTACACCTTC. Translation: CASSLGPRNYGYTF.